This T cell receptor beta chain was captured in a study of blood T cell repertoires in COVID-19. Study-level background: Italy, Spain and the United States were the sources of the convalescent and acute COVID-19 samples. Nucleic acid was either cDNA or gDNA, and it came from T cells, B-cell-depleted T cells, or PBMCs.

In the original workflow: Amplification from reference gene primers served as the basis for estimated nucleated cell counts. The method was immunoSEQ multiplex PCR; TCRdb's version includes in-frame clones alone and lacks a portion of them. V and J calls and clone size are those listed in that table; D and trimming were worked out from the DNA. The sample lists about 180,000 clones; 75% to 80% were seen once. The germline CDR1 and CDR2 sequences are MNHEY and SVGAGI. This CDR3 comprises 15 residues. After removal of 6 bases from V and 2 bases from J, the junction contained 10 bases not matched to a gene. The table lists this clone with a count of one.

The receptor comes from a woman aged 70 to 79 with acute or convalescent COVID-19. The sample taken for sequencing was peripheral blood. The chain couples TRBV6-5 to TRBJ2-7, with 7 bases identical to TRBD1. The CDR3 reads CASRLDRARAYEQYF. The CDR3 bases are TGTGCCAGCAGACTAGACAGGGCCCGGGCCTACGAGCAGTACTTC.